These 32 T cell receptor beta chains came from one sample sequenced in a study of T cells after yellow fever vaccination. Each CDR3 protein gets one entry after TCRdb re-called the 5' RACE reads with MiXCR. In the table there are 300,000 to 350,000 distinct CDR3 sequences, approximately 8% of which are singletons. This sample comprised PBMCs, obtained about 49 days after the first yellow fever vaccination. These receptors came from a man aged 18 to 29 who received the YFV17D yellow fever vaccine.

This sequence joins TRBV12-3 or TRBV12-4 and TRBJ1-2, with D tentatively TRBD1 (6 bases). CDR3 length: 13 residues. Between the trimmed V and J ends, which lost 6 bases and 8 bases, there was a span of 16 bases. The CDR3 DNA reads TGTGCCAGCAGCGTTCTTATAGGGGGGGGCTACACCTTC. Translating it yields CASSVLIGGGYTF.

This clonotype was picked up a small number of times. The V gene is TRBV5-6, the J gene TRBJ2-5; D unclear. Per the germline V gene, CDR1 is SGHDT and CDR2 is YYEEEE. Trimming removed 0 bases from V and 4 bases from J, with 10 bases in between. The CDR3 is 14 amino acids. The CDR3 loop is CASSLGTLLETQYF. DNA of the CDR3: TGTGCCAGCAGCTTGGGGACCCTATTAGAGACCCAGTACTTC.

This chain uses TRBV4-3 with TRBJ2-2, with D unclear. V lost 0 bases and J 8 bases, leaving 16 bases between the germline ends. This CDR3 comprises 16 residues. CDR1 and CDR2 from the germline V gene are LGHNA and YSLEER. This CDR3 reads CASSQESRVEWGELFF. CDR3 nucleotides: TGCGCCAGCAGCCAAGAGTCCCGGGTTGAGTGGGGGGAGCTGTTTTTT.

This clonotype was counted a single time. V is TRBV4-3 and J is TRBJ2-1, with 9 bases aligning to TRBD2. Germline CDR1 and CDR2: LGHNA and YSLEER. The CDR3 runs to 15 residues. The V segment lost 5 bases and the J segment 8 bases; nucleotides outside the gene matches: 10. Here the CDR3 reads CASSSDRRTSDEQFF. CDR3 DNA: TGCGCCAGCAGCTCAGACCGTCGGACTAGCGATGAGCAGTTCTTC.

This clonotype was seen more than once but under ten times. This sequence joins TRBV10-1 and TRBJ2-7; no reliable D call. Per germline, CDR1 WNHNN and CDR2 SYGVQD (reference sequence). This CDR3 spans 14 amino acids. V was trimmed by 1 base and J by 2 bases, leaving 9 bases between them. DNA of the CDR3: TGCGCCAGCAGTGAGTTCCGCGGTCCCTACGAGCAGTACTTC. It is translated as CASSEFRGPYEQYF.

V usage is TRBV20-1 and J usage is TRBJ1-1; D unresolved. The germline gives CDR1 DFQATT, CDR2 SNEGSKA (reference sequence). The V gene lost 1 base and the J gene lost 2 bases, with 11 bases spanning the gap. The CDR3 runs to 14 residues. CDR3 DNA sequence: TGCAGTGCTAGAGTCCCCGGGGTCAACACTGAAGCTTTCTTT. Its protein product is CSARVPGVNTEAFF.

This clonotype was counted only a few times. V gene TRBV6-2 or TRBV6-3 combines with J gene TRBJ2-6; TRBD1 might be the D (6 bases). The length of the CDR3 is 13 residues. Trimming removed 9 bases at V and 4 bases at J, with 10 bases between. Germline V gene lookup returns CDR1 MNHEY and CDR2 SVGEGT. The CDR3 is CASQGPGANVLTF. The CDR3 DNA reads as TGTGCCAGTCAGGGGCCCGGGGCCAACGTCCTGACTTTC.

This clonotype was seen a handful of times. V is TRBV7-9 and J is TRBJ2-5, with TRBD1 identical over 12 bases. Germline V gives CDR1 SEHNR, CDR2 FQNEAQ (reference sequence). The CDR3 has 15 amino acids. V lost 2 bases, J lost 5 bases, and 3 bases stayed unmatched. The CDR3 spells CASSLWDRGPETQYF. The CDR3 DNA reads as TGTGCCAGCAGCTTATGGGACAGGGGGCCGGAGACCCAGTACTTC.

In its sample, this clonotype was seen a few times. The rearrangement links TRBV4-2 to TRBJ2-3; D ambiguous. CDR1 LGHNA and CDR2 YNFKEQ come from the germline V gene. The CDR3 has 15 amino acids. The V end lost 0 bases, the J end lost 2 bases, and 9 bases lay between the germline ends. Written as DNA, the CDR3 is TGTGCCAGCAGCCAAGACACGCGGTCCACAGATACGCAGTATTTT. Translated: CASSQDTRSTDTQYF.

This clonotype has ten or more counts. The chain has TRBV5-6 and TRBJ1-1, with D hard to call. Germline V gene data show CDR1 as SGHDT and CDR2 as YYEEEE. This CDR3 is 12 amino acids long. Trimming removed 4 bases from V and 0 bases from J, with 4 bases in between. For the CDR3, the DNA is TGTGCCAGCAGCCCGATGAACACTGAAGCTTTCTTT. Amino acid sequence: CASSPMNTEAFF.

The V gene is TRBV24-1, the J gene TRBJ2-1, with a possible D match to TRBD2 (6 bases). Germline CDR1 reads KGHDR; CDR2 reads SFDVKD. The CDR3 sequence is 12 residues long. V lost 5 bases and J lost 7, with 8 bases in between. The CDR3 sequence is CATSGAGNEQFF. CDR3 DNA: TGTGCCACCAGTGGGGCGGGAAATGAGCAGTTCTTC.

V usage is TRBV12-3 or TRBV12-4 and J usage is TRBJ1-5; perhaps TRBD1 as D (5 bases). V was clipped by 7 bases and J by 5 bases, with 12 bases between them. CDR3 length: 13 residues. The CDR3 DNA reads as TGTGCCAGCACCGCGGGGGGGGATCAGCCCCAGCATTTT. Amino acid sequence: CASTAGGDQPQHF.

This clonotype was detected a few times. CDR3 coding DNA: TGTGCCAGCAGCTTAGCTGGACAGTCTACTAGCACAGATACGCAGTATTTT. Amino acid sequence: CASSLAGQSTSTDTQYF. The chain uses TRBV7-9 and TRBJ2-3; perhaps TRBD1 as D (6 bases). This CDR3 spans 17 amino acids. V lost 0 bases and J 0 bases, leaving 13 bases between the germline ends. Germline V gives CDR1 SEHNR, CDR2 FQNEAQ (reference sequence). Full variable domain (rest looked up from reference TRBV7-9 and TRBJ2-3): DTGVSQNPRHKITKRGQNVTFRCDPISEHNRLYWYRQTLGQGPEFLTYFQNEAQLEKSRLLSDRFSAERPKGSFSTLEIQRTEQGDSAMYLCASSLAGQSTSTDTQYFGPGTRLTVL.

V usage is TRBV14 and J usage is TRBJ1-2; the D is unclear. Trimming stripped 1 base from V and 2 bases from J, with 8 bases between. The CDR3 covers 14 residues. The germline gives CDR1 SGHDN, CDR2 FVKESK. CDR3 protein: CASSQGVVNYGYTF. The CDR3 bases are TGTGCCAGCAGCCAAGGGGTTGTGAACTATGGCTACACCTTC. Full variable domain (outside the CDR3, taken from reference TRBV14 and TRBJ1-2): EAGVTQFPSHSVIEKGQTVTLRCDPISGHDNLYWYRRVMGKEIKFLLHFVKESKQDESGMPNNRFLAERTGGTYSTLKVQPAELEDSGVYFCASSQGVVNYGYTFGSGTRLTVV.

This chain joins TRBV7-3 and TRBJ2-5; perhaps TRBD1 as D (5 bases). Germline loops: CDR1 SGHTA, CDR2 FQGTGA. The CDR3 spans 15 residues. V was pared by 0 bases and J by 5 bases, with 13 bases between. The CDR3 spells CASSLTPLGVETQYF. The CDR3, as DNA: TGTGCCAGCAGCTTAACCCCGTTAGGGGTCGAGACCCAGTACTTC.

In its sample, this clonotype was seen a few times. The chain carries TRBV7-2 and TRBJ2-3, with 15 nucleotides matching TRBD2. V lost 5 bases and J lost 0; bases outside the gene matches: 15. Germline CDR1 reads SGHTA; CDR2 reads FQGNSA. The CDR3 spans 21 residues. For the CDR3, the DNA is TGTGCCAGCAGCCCCGCCCCCTGGACTAGCGGGGGGGGGAAAAGCACAGATACGCAGTATTTT. This translates into CASSPAPWTSGGGKSTDTQYF.

The chain employs TRBV5-1 and TRBJ2-2; a possible D gene is TRBD2 (6 bases). CDR1 is SGHRS and CDR2 is YFSETQ in the germline V gene. This CDR3 is built from 14 residues. The V gene lost 4 bases and the J gene lost 6 bases, with 13 bases spanning the gap. The CDR3 sequence: CASSTRTISGELFF. The CDR3 DNA sequence: TGCGCCAGCAGCACACGGACTATATCCGGGGAGCTGTTTTTT.

This clonotype was found many times. The chain is built from TRBV12-3 or TRBV12-4 and TRBJ1-2, with a tentative D call TRBD1 (6 bases). The ends were cut back, 6 bases at V and 8 bases at J, with 10 bases in the middle. There are 11 residues in the CDR3. The CDR3 is CASRYTGGYTF. CDR3 in DNA: TGTGCCAGCAGATATACAGGGGGCTACACCTTC.

CDR3 nucleotides: TGCAGTGCTAGTAGGCAGAATGAAAAACTGTTTTTT. Its translation: CSASRQNEKLFF. The rearrangement uses TRBV20-1 and TRBJ1-4; D gene uncertain. Germline V CDR1 and CDR2: DFQATT, SNEGSKA (reference sequence). V was shortened by 3 bases and J by 5 bases, with 7 bases between the two germline ends. The length of the CDR3 is 12 residues.

The chain has TRBV9 and TRBJ1-6; weak D call: TRBD1 (6 bases). Deletions cut 3 bases from V and 9 bases from J, with 13 bases between. Germline loops: CDR1 SGDLS, CDR2 YYNGEE. CDR3 length: 14 residues. CDR3 sequence reads: CASSANNRVSPLHF. The CDR3 nucleotides read TGTGCCAGCAGCGCTAATAACAGGGTTTCACCCCTCCACTTT. The full variable domain, rest sourced from reference TRBV9 and TRBJ1-6, is DSGVTQTPKHLITATGQRVTLRCSPRSGDLSVYWYQQSLDQGLQFLIQYYNGEERAKGNILERFSAQQFPDLHSELNLSSLELGDSALYFCASSANNRVSPLHFGNGTRLTVT.

CDR3 in amino acids: CASSRNGESSGNTIYF. CDR3 DNA: TGCGCCAGCAGCCGTAATGGAGAGAGCTCTGGAAACACCATATATTTT. V usage is TRBV5-1 and J usage is TRBJ1-3; the D is unclear. The CDR3 is made up of 16 amino acids. CDR1 is SGHRS and CDR2 is YFSETQ in the germline V gene. V lost 4 bases and J 0 bases, leaving 14 bases between the germline ends.

The J gene is TRBJ2-5, the V gene TRBV29-1; 9 bases are shared with TRBD1. V lost 6 bases, J lost 9 bases, and 2 bases stayed unmatched. The CDR3 loop spans 10 amino acids. In germline, CDR1 is SQVTM, CDR2 ANQGSEA. Written as DNA, the CDR3 is TGCAGCGTGGGGACAGGGCCCCAGTACTTC. Translation: CSVGTGPQYF.

Only a few counts were recorded for this clonotype. The rearrangement uses TRBV7-6 and TRBJ1-1; 7 positions agree with TRBD1. Germline CDR1 reads SGHVS; CDR2 reads FNYEAQ. This CDR3 has 15 residues. V shed 1 base and J 1 base; nucleotides not matched to a gene: 3. CDR3: CASSLGQGKNTEAFF. The CDR3 bases are TGTGCCAGCAGCTTAGGACAGGGTAAGAACACTGAAGCTTTCTTT.

This clonotype was counted a few times. CDR3: CASSEAGGGYEQYF. The CDR3 DNA reads TGTGCCAGCAGTGAGGCAGGGGGTGGGTACGAGCAGTACTTC. The chain carries TRBV25-1 and TRBJ2-7, with 7 bases identical to TRBD1. J was trimmed by 4 bases and V by 3 bases; bases with no gene match: 6. Per germline, CDR1 MGHDK and CDR2 SYGVNS. The CDR3 has 14 residues.

The sample holds a few counts of this clonotype. This chain links TRBV5-6 with TRBJ1-1; 9 bases fit TRBD1. The CDR3 is 15 amino acids. V gave up 3 bases and J gave up 6 bases; unmatched junction bases: 9. Per germline, CDR1 SGHDT and CDR2 YYEEEE. CDR3 residues: CASSYPDRGSPEAFF. Here the CDR3 DNA reads TGTGCCAGCAGCTACCCGGACAGGGGATCCCCTGAAGCTTTCTTT.

V and J are TRBV7-2 and TRBJ1-5; 7 bases map to TRBD1. The CDR3 is made up of 15 amino acids. The germline V gene encodes CDR1 SGHTA and CDR2 FQGNSA. V shed 4 bases and J 2 bases; nucleotides not matched to a gene: 5. The CDR3 sequence is CASSSEGQRNQPQHF. The CDR3 coding sequence is TGTGCCAGCAGCTCCGAGGGACAGCGCAATCAGCCCCAGCATTTT.

This clonotype appeared many times. The chain combines TRBV7-9 with TRBJ1-2; D possibly corresponds to TRBD1 (6 bases). Germline CDR1 reads SEHNR; CDR2 reads FQNEAQ (reference sequence). This CDR3 has 14 residues. Trimming pared 5 bases from V and 8 bases from J, leaving 18 bases between. Here the CDR3 reads CASSPAGGLAGYTF. As DNA, the CDR3 is TGTGCCAGCAGCCCCGCCGGGGGGCTCGCGGGCTACACCTTC.

The V gene is TRBV20-1, the J gene TRBJ2-7, with D tentatively TRBD1 (5 bases). This CDR3 region has 15 residues. Germline-derived CDR1 and CDR2 are DFQATT and SNEGSKA (reference sequence). Trimming stripped 3 bases from V and 0 bases from J, with 15 bases between. The CDR3 sequence: CSASEFIDSSYEQYF. DNA for the CDR3: TGCAGTGCTAGTGAATTTATTGACAGCTCCTACGAGCAGTACTTC.

This clonotype was seen more than once but under ten times. The chain has TRBV5-4 and TRBJ2-5; unclear D gene. V was clipped by 0 bases and J by 13 bases, with 13 bases between them. Germline CDR1 SGHNT, CDR2 YYREEE (reference sequence). The CDR3 runs 12 residues. The chain's CDR3 is CASSLGTLGRYF. In DNA, the CDR3 is TGTGCCAGCAGCTTGGGGACCCTCGGGCGGTACTTC.

The chain is built from TRBV7-9 and TRBJ2-5; D is uncertain. Germline V gene lookup returns CDR1 SEHNR and CDR2 FQNEAQ (reference sequence). The germline V and J ends were trimmed by 7 bases and 5 bases, with 17 bases remaining between them. The CDR3 extends over 14 amino acids. Here the CDR3 DNA reads TGTGCCAGCACCCCAACTGGCTTGCTTGAGACCCAGTACTTC. The encoded protein is CASTPTGLLETQYF.

The genes are TRBV2 and TRBJ2-1; D is ambiguous. This CDR3 contains 12 residues. Trimming pared 8 bases from V and 6 bases from J, leaving 11 bases between. Germline V CDR1 and CDR2: SNHLY, FYNNEI. The CDR3 bases are TGTGCCAGCTACAAGGTCGTCAATGAGCAGTTCTTC. Translating gives CASYKVVNEQFF.

The sample holds a few counts of this clonotype. V usage is TRBV2 and J usage is TRBJ2-3; 12 bases align to TRBD2. V shed 6 bases and J 8 bases; nucleotides not matched to a gene: 3. In germline, CDR1 is SNHLY, CDR2 FYNNEI. The CDR3 loop spans 13 amino acids. This CDR3 is CASRGLAGSTQYF. The CDR3 DNA reads as TGTGCCAGCAGAGGACTAGCGGGGAGTACGCAGTATTTT. Complete variable domain (other parts from reference TRBV2 and TRBJ2-3): EPEVTQTPSHQVTQMGQEVILRCVPISNHLYFYWYRQILGQKVEFLVSFYNNEISEKSEIFDDQFSVERPDGSNFTLKIRSTKLEDSAMYFCASRGLAGSTQYFGPGTRLTVL.